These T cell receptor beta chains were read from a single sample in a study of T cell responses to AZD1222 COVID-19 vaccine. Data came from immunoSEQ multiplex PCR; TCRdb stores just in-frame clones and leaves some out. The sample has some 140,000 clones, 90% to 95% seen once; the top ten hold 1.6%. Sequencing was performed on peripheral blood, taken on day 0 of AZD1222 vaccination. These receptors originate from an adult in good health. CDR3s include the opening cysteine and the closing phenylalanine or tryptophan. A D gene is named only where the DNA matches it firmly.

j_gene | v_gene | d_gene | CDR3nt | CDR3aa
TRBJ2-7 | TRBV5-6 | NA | TGTGCCAGCAGCTTGCCACTCATCTACGAGCAGTACTTC | CASSLPLIYEQYF
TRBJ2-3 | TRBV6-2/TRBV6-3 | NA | TGTGCCAGCAGCTCCTCCAGCACAGATACGCAGTATTTT | CASSSSSTDTQYF
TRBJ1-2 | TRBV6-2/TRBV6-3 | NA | TGTGCCAGCAGTAACACCGGACCCTCCTACTATGGCTACACCTTC | CASSNTGPSYYGYTF
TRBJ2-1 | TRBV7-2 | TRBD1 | TGTGCCAGCAGCGCCCGGACAGGGAGCTCCTACAATGAGCAGTTCTTC | CASSARTGSSYNEQFF
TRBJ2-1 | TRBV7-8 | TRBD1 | TGTGCCAGCAGCTTTCAGGGGGCGCCGGGGGATGAGCAGTTCTTC | CASSFQGAPGDEQFF
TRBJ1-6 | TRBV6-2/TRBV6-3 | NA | TGTGCCAGCAGTTACCCAGGGTATGACAATTCACCCCTCCACTTT | CASSYPGYDNSPLHF
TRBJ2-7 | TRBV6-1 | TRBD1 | TGTGCCAGCAGTGAAGGGGACAGCTACTACGAGCAGTACTTC | CASSEGDSYYEQYF
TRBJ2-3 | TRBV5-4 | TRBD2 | TGTGCCAGCAGCTTGCATCTAGCGGGGGGGCTAGGAGATACGCAGTATTTT | CASSLHLAGGLGDTQYF
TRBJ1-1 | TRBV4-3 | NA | TGCGCCAGCAGCCAAGTTCTTTCAGCCGAAACTGAAGCTTTCTTT | CASSQVLSAETEAFF
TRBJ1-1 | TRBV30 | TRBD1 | TGTGCCGGGGACAGGGGAATGAACACTGAAGCTTTCTTT | CAGDRGMNTEAFF